This T cell receptor (beta chain) was sequenced in a study of shared T cell receptors in the human thymus. The data were produced by immunoSEQ multiplex PCR, yet TCRdb's version contains in-frame clones alone and is incomplete. This table holds more than 550,000 clones, 80% to 90% found once. This CDR3 is 15 amino acids long. V was shortened by 4 bases and J by 5 bases, with 15 bases between the two germline ends. CDR1 and CDR2 from the germline V gene are SGDLS and YYNGEE. The same sample was also studied in work on human thymus T cells. That work adds: Related work showed strongly overlapping thymic repertoires across unrelated individuals.

The sample was thymocytes. The origin of this receptor is a girl under three years old with a congenital heart defect. The chain has TRBV9 and TRBJ1-4; possible D gene TRBD1, 5 bases. The CDR3 DNA follows: TGTGCCAGCAGCATCCTAGGGGATATAAATGAAAAACTGTTTTTT. Translating it yields CASSILGDINEKLFF.